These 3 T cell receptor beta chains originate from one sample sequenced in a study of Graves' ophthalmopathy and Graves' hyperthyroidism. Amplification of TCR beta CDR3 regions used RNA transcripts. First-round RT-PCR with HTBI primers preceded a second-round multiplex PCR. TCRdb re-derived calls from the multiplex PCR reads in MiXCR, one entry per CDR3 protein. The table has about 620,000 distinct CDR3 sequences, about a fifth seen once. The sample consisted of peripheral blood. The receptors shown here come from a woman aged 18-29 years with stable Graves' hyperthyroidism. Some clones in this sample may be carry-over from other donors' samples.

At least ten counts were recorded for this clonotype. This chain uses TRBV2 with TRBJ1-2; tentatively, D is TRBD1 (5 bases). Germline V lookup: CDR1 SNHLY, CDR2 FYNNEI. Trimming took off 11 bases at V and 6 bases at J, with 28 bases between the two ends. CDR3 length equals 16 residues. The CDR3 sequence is CAGRRVSMEGPHGYTF. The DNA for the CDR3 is TGTGCCGGTAGAAGAGTCTCTATGGAGGGACCCCATGGCTACACCTTC.

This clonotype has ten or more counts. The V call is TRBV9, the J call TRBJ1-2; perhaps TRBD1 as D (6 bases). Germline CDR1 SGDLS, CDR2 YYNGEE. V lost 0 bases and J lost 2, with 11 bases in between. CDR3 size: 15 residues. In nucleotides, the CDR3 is TGTGCCAGCAGCGTAGCTACGCAGGGGAACTATGGCTACACCTTC. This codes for CASSVATQGNYGYTF.

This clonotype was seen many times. CDR3 loop: CASSPAGTGPNTEAFF. The DNA of the CDR3 is TGCGCCAGCAGCCCCGCCGGGACAGGGCCGAACACTGAAGCTTTCTTT. The chain has TRBV5-1 and TRBJ1-1; TRBD1 matches 9 bases. With V trimmed by 4 bases and J by 1 base, 8 bases remained unmatched. The CDR3 spans 16 residues. Germline V gene data show CDR1 as SGHRS and CDR2 as YFSETQ. The complete variable domain, with remaining parts taken from reference TRBV5-1 and TRBJ1-1, reads KAGVTQTPRYLIKTRGQQVTLSCSPISGHRSVSWYQQTPGQGLQFLFEYFSETQRNKGNFPGRFSGRQFSNSRSEMNVSTLELGDSALYLCASSPAGTGPNTEAFFGQGTRLTVV.